What follows are 8 T cell receptor beta chains derived from one specimen sequenced in a study of PD-L1 blockade in urothelial cancer. TCRdb's table, derived via immunoSEQ multiplex PCR, lists solely in-frame clones and lacks some. The sample has tens of thousands of clones, 90% seen once. Sequencing was performed on PBMCs, taken around atezolizumab (anti-PD-L1) treatment. The receptors shown here come from a man in his 70s with urothelial cancer.

This clone has a single count. The rearrangement links TRBV6-5 to TRBJ2-5; a possible D gene is TRBD1 (6 bases). The V gene's germline CDR1 is MNHEY and CDR2 SVGAGI. The V and J ends lost 4 bases and 1 base respectively, with 13 bases between them. The CDR3 consists of 15 residues. The CDR3 here is CASSSPWGLQETQYF. For the CDR3, the DNA is TGTGCCAGCAGTTCTCCATGGGGGCTCCAAGAGACCCAGTACTTC.

V usage is TRBV19 and J usage is TRBJ2-7; 7 bases fit TRBD1. CDR1 and CDR2 (germline): LNHDA, SQIVND (reference sequence). There are 16 residues in the CDR3. V shed 4 bases and J 2 bases; nucleotides not matched to a gene: 11. In DNA, the CDR3 is TGTGCCAGTAGTAACCCATCCCGGGACAGACCCTACGAGCAGTACTTC. Protein: CASSNPSRDRPYEQYF.

The rearrangement links TRBV5-1 to TRBJ2-3, with 11 bases fitting TRBD1. The CDR3 contains 15 residues. Germline loops: CDR1 SGHRS, CDR2 YFSETQ. V was pared by 0 bases and J by 12 bases, with 9 bases of the junction left unmatched. The CDR3: CASSLEGQGARRQYF. CDR3 sequence (DNA): TGCGCCAGCAGCTTGGAAGGACAGGGGGCGCGTCGCCAGTATTTT.

The chain couples TRBV5-1 to TRBJ2-1; D is uncertain. This CDR3 has 12 residues. Germline CDR1 and CDR2: SGHRS and YFSETQ. V was shortened by 2 bases and J by 6 bases, with 6 bases between the two germline ends. The CDR3, as DNA: TGCGCCAGCAGCTTCACAGTCAATGAGCAGTTCTTC. Its translation is CASSFTVNEQFF.

The V gene is TRBV7-6, the J gene TRBJ2-5; D possibly corresponds to TRBD1 (6 bases). This CDR3 has 14 amino acids. V was clipped by 0 bases and J by 4 bases, with 9 bases between them. Germline V gene sequence: CDR1 SGHVS, CDR2 FNYEAQ. The CDR3 nucleotides read TGTGCCAGCAGCTTAGCGACCAGGGGAGAGACCCAGTACTTC. Translated: CASSLATRGETQYF.

This clone has a single count. The chain recombines TRBV2 with TRBJ2-7, with 9 bases that match TRBD2. V was clipped by 6 bases and J by 5 bases; unmatched bases: 8. There are 14 residues in the CDR3. Germline loops: CDR1 SNHLY, CDR2 FYNNEI. CDR3 sequence (DNA): TGTGCCAGCAGGGCTCTGTTAGCGGGAGACGAGCAGTACTTC. Translated, it gives CASRALLAGDEQYF.

The chain is built from TRBV4-2 and TRBJ2-1; 9 bases map to TRBD2. The germline CDR1 and CDR2 sequences are LGHNA and YNFKEQ. V shed 0 bases, J shed 4 bases, and the junction held 7 bases outside the gene matches. The CDR3 runs 17 residues. CDR3 protein: CASSQDPGLATYNEQFF. In nucleotides, the CDR3 is TGTGCCAGCAGCCAAGATCCCGGACTAGCGACGTACAATGAGCAGTTCTTC.

Regarding this clone: A junction end diverges from the germline sequence, so it may reflect a read error. The chain is built from TRBV27 and TRBJ2-7, with 8 bases aligning to TRBD1. Germline values: CDR1 MNHEY, CDR2 SMNVEV (reference sequence). This CDR3 is 15 amino acids long. Here the CDR3 reads CASSLKTGDVYGQYF. DNA of the CDR3: TGTGCCAGCAGTTTAAAGACAGGGGATGTGTACGGGCAGTACTTC.